This T cell receptor beta chain came from a study of control samples from healthy donors and cancer patients. The data were produced by immunoSEQ multiplex PCR, yet TCRdb's version contains in-frame clones alone and is incomplete. The sample lists some 44,000 clones, approximately 70% occurring once. V was cut by 5 bases and J by 8 bases, with 10 bases left in between. The CDR3 sequence is 12 residues long. The germline V gene has CDR1 ENHRY and CDR2 SYGVKD. The sample comprised formalin-fixed, paraffin-embedded tissue. This TCR was recovered from a male donor with melanoma. The rearrangement links TRBV10-3 to TRBJ1-3; D unclear. The CDR3, as DNA: TGTGCCATCAGTCAATGGAAGGACACCATATATTTT. Protein sequence: CAISQWKDTIYF.